Shown below are 10 T cell receptor beta chains from a single sample sequenced in a study of blood T cell repertoires in COVID-19 (TCRdb year 2020). To prepare the library, the immunoSEQ multiplex PCR assay was applied. TCRdb took over this immuneACCESS table, retaining in-frame rearrangements with V and J assigned. Such tables are incomplete; in checked studies, under half of the missing clones stem from an unresolved V gene, and the remainder is unexplained. Recorded for this sample are 250,000 to 300,000 clones; roughly 80% of them occurred a single time. 5% of the sample lies in the top ten. What was sequenced was PBMCs or T cells enriched from blood (not recorded which). These TCRs come from a man aged 40-55 years who had been exposed to COVID-19.

This rearrangement joins TRBV25-1 to TRBJ2-3, with 7 bases identical to TRBD2. The CDR3 totals 15 residues. CDR1 and CDR2 from the germline V gene are MGHDK and SYGVNS. Losses at the gene ends were 8 bases for V and 3 bases for J; bases not matched to a gene: 11. The DNA for the CDR3 is TGTGCCAGCTCAAGACTTTCTAGCGGAACAGATACGCAGTATTTT. This translates into CASSRLSSGTDTQYF.

The rearrangement links TRBV6-5 to TRBJ2-5, with D perhaps matching TRBD1 (6 bases). V dropped 6 bases and J dropped 4 bases, with 18 bases sitting between them. The CDR3 covers 15 residues. CDR1 and CDR2 (germline): MNHEY, SVGAGI. The CDR3 sequence: CASSFNRAGLETQYF. CDR3 sequence (DNA): TGTGCCAGCAGCTTTAACAGGGCCGGGTTAGAGACCCAGTACTTC.

This clone was recorded only once. This chain links TRBV7-3 with TRBJ2-2; weak D call: TRBD2 (6 bases). CDR3 size: 14 residues. V was clipped by 5 bases and J by 7 bases, with 14 bases between them. Germline CDR1 is SGHTA and CDR2 is FQGTGA. The CDR3 sequence is CASSLNPGVGELFF. DNA for the CDR3: TGTGCCAGCAGCCTAAATCCGGGGGTCGGGGAGCTGTTTTTT.

This clone was observed a single time. The chain uses TRBV6-5 and TRBJ1-1; 7 positions match TRBD1. Germline trimming cut 4 bases from V and 5 bases from J; bases unmatched to any gene: 4. Per germline, CDR1 MNHEY and CDR2 SVGAGI. The CDR3 spans 13 residues. Written as DNA, the CDR3 is TGTGCCAGCAGTTTTCAGGGGGGTACTGAAGCTTTCTTT. It encodes CASSFQGGTEAFF.

The chain uses TRBV2 and TRBJ1-4; D is unclear. V was pared by 4 bases and J by 0 bases, with 6 bases between. Germline V gives CDR1 SNHLY, CDR2 FYNNEI. The CDR3 is 14 residues long. CDR3 in DNA: TGTGCCAGCAGTGTTTCCTCAACTAATGAAAAACTGTTTTTT. It codes for CASSVSSTNEKLFF.

The DNA of the CDR3 is TGCGCCAGCAGCTTAGCGGGACTAGCGGAACTAACCACAGATACGCAGTATTTT. Its translation: CASSLAGLAELTTDTQYF. J is TRBJ2-3 and V is TRBV5-1, with 11 bases that match TRBD2. J gave up 2 bases and V 2 bases, and 10 bases lay outside the gene matches. Germline-derived CDR1 and CDR2 are SGHRS and YFSETQ. The CDR3 loop spans 18 amino acids.

The chain combines TRBV24-1 with TRBJ1-3; unclear D gene. Germline V lookup: CDR1 KGHDR, CDR2 SFDVKD. Between the trimmed V and J ends, which lost 4 bases and 0 bases, there was a span of 15 bases. This CDR3 has 17 residues. The chain's CDR3 is CATSETLGRSSGNTIYF. As DNA, the CDR3 is TGTGCCACCAGTGAGACCCTTGGGCGAAGCTCTGGAAACACCATATATTTT.

This sequence joins TRBV19 and TRBJ2-1, with TRBD1 matching 8 bases. Losses at the gene ends were 7 bases for V and 7 bases for J; bases not matched to a gene: 9. Germline CDR1 and CDR2: LNHDA and SQIVND (reference sequence). The CDR3 covers 14 residues. The CDR3 reads CASKAGGAWNEQFF. The CDR3 DNA sequence: TGTGCCAGTAAGGCAGGGGGCGCGTGGAATGAGCAGTTCTTC.

The gene calls are TRBV3-1 (or the pseudogene TRBV3-2) and TRBJ2-5; 8 bases line up with TRBD1. Germline assignment: CDR1 LGHDT and CDR2 YNNKEL (reference sequence). The trim removed 4 bases at V and 1 base at J, leaving 8 bases unmatched. The CDR3 loop spans 16 amino acids. The CDR3 here is CASSRSQGGLQETQYF. Here the CDR3 DNA reads TGTGCCAGCAGCCGGTCACAGGGGGGCCTCCAAGAGACCCAGTACTTC.

The chain is built from TRBV29-1 and TRBJ1-2; D gene unclear. The CDR3 is 14 amino acids. The germline CDR1 and CDR2 sequences are SQVTM and ANQGSEA. V was pared by 5 bases and J by 5 bases, with 18 bases between. CDR3 residues: CSVHPRLDTYGYTF. In nucleotides, the CDR3 is TGCAGCGTTCACCCCAGGTTAGACACTTATGGCTACACCTTC.